The TCR beta chain described here comes from a study of blood T cell repertoires in COVID-19. There are 14 residues in the CDR3. Trimming stripped 0 bases from V and 8 bases from J, with 14 bases between. Germline assignment: CDR1 SGHRS and CDR2 YFSETQ. This clone was recorded only once. Sequencing used immunoSEQ multiplex PCR; TCRdb keeps in-frame clones, though not all of them. The sample has more than 100,000 clones, approximately 79% seen once. Specimen: PBMCs or T cells enriched from blood (not recorded which). This TCR was sampled from a man aged 40-50 years with acute COVID-19. The chain is built from TRBV5-1 and TRBJ1-2; D uncertain. The CDR3 protein is CASSLVSGPGGYTF. The CDR3 nucleotides read TGCGCCAGCAGCTTGGTCAGCGGCCCGGGAGGCTACACCTTC.